This T cell receptor beta chain was recorded in a study of cytomegalovirus exposure and HLA in healthy donors. Overall study findings and caveats: A link between a missense DCLRE1C variant and TCR beta V- and J-gene trimming emerged from a later analysis.

V dropped 7 bases and J dropped 4 bases, with 14 bases sitting between them. CDR1 is WSHSY and CDR2 is SAAADI in the germline V gene. The CDR3 contains 13 residues. PCR employed 60 Vbeta and 13 Jbeta primers. Here immunoSEQ multiplex PCR was the method, and the copy in TCRdb shows in-frame clones only, minus some. The table shows tens of thousands of clones, with approximately 84% occurring only once. This clone appeared a few times. Its target is unknown. The J gene is TRBJ2-7, the V gene TRBV10-2; TRBD1 is a possible D gene (5 bases). Specimen: PBMCs. The TCR sequence derives from a woman under 30 in good health and CMV-seropositive. DNA of the CDR3: TGCGCCAGCAAGATGGACACCTTGTACGAGCAGTACTTC. Its translation is CASKMDTLYEQYF.